Detailed here is one T cell receptor (beta chain). In its sample, this clone was seen once. Its target antigen remains unknown. Within one base of it there is no much larger clone, and no base qualities were kept. The data were taken from a study of blood T cell repertoires in COVID-19 (TCRdb year 2020). Background on the whole study: Samples covering the acute and convalescent phases of COVID-19 were provided by collaborators in the United States, Italy and Spain. The repertoires were released in a freely available public database meant as a resource for research on the immune response to SARS-CoV-2. The prospective study material was composed of cDNA or gDNA derived from T cells, B-cell-depleted T cells, or PBMCs. The samples were drawn from the first 160 participants of the ongoing ImmuneRACE study and from 950 to 1,500 subjects provided by 6 global collaborators. The dataset comprised deeply sampled blood TCRbeta repertoires from subjects exposed to, actively infected with, or recovered from COVID-19. Where available, HLA class I and class II types were taken from metadata supplied by the sample provider and were not determined by assay-based typing. Nearly every sample came with metadata listing a de-identified subject ID, COVID-19 status, age in years and sex.

Study-wide conclusions, independent of this receptor: The amount of clinical and demographic metadata varied by source and participant and was provided uncurated.

The immunoSEQ Assay, a bias-controlled multiplex PCR, was used to amplify TCRbeta CDR3 regions from genomic DNA. Per the source publication's procedure: Within the assay, amplification of reference gene primers was used to estimate how many nucleated cells each sample contained. To quantify the absolute abundance of each unique TCRbeta CDR3 rearrangement, sequence reads were collapsed and filtered. For each sample, productive Simpson clonality was calculated as the square root of Simpson's diversity index across productive rearrangements. Entries here come from immuneACCESS through TCRdb and include only in-frame sequences with V and J called. Some clones fail to appear in such tables; in the studies checked, an unresolved V gene covers under half of the shortfall, and the cause of the remainder is unknown. Clone size and V and J calls were adopted from that table, with D and trimming inferred from the DNA. The sample table records 50,000 to 60,000 clones; about 88% of these occur just once. 25% to 35% of the sample belongs to the ten largest clones.

Whole blood was collected in K2EDTA tubes by collaborating institutions according to the institutions' own protocols. Collaborator samples were shipped for TCRbeta analysis as frozen whole blood, isolated PBMCs, or DNA extracted from either sample type. The CDR3 contains 15 residues, cysteine and phenylalanine counted. This entry keeps only the CDR3 DNA: 45 bases, framed from base 1. Clipping removes 2 bases from V and 3 bases from J, with 6 as the unmatched junction base count. CDR1 and CDR2 are drawn from the germline V gene: SGHRS, YFSETQ. The chain uses TRBV5-1 and TRBJ2-3; 7 nucleotides in the junction match TRBD1. What was sequenced was peripheral blood. The clonotype comes from a human donor in a cohort sampled during active COVID-19. The nucleotide sequence is TGCGCCAGCAGCTTAACAGGGGCTTCTACAGATACGCAGTATTTT. Protein translation: CASSLTGASTDTQYF.